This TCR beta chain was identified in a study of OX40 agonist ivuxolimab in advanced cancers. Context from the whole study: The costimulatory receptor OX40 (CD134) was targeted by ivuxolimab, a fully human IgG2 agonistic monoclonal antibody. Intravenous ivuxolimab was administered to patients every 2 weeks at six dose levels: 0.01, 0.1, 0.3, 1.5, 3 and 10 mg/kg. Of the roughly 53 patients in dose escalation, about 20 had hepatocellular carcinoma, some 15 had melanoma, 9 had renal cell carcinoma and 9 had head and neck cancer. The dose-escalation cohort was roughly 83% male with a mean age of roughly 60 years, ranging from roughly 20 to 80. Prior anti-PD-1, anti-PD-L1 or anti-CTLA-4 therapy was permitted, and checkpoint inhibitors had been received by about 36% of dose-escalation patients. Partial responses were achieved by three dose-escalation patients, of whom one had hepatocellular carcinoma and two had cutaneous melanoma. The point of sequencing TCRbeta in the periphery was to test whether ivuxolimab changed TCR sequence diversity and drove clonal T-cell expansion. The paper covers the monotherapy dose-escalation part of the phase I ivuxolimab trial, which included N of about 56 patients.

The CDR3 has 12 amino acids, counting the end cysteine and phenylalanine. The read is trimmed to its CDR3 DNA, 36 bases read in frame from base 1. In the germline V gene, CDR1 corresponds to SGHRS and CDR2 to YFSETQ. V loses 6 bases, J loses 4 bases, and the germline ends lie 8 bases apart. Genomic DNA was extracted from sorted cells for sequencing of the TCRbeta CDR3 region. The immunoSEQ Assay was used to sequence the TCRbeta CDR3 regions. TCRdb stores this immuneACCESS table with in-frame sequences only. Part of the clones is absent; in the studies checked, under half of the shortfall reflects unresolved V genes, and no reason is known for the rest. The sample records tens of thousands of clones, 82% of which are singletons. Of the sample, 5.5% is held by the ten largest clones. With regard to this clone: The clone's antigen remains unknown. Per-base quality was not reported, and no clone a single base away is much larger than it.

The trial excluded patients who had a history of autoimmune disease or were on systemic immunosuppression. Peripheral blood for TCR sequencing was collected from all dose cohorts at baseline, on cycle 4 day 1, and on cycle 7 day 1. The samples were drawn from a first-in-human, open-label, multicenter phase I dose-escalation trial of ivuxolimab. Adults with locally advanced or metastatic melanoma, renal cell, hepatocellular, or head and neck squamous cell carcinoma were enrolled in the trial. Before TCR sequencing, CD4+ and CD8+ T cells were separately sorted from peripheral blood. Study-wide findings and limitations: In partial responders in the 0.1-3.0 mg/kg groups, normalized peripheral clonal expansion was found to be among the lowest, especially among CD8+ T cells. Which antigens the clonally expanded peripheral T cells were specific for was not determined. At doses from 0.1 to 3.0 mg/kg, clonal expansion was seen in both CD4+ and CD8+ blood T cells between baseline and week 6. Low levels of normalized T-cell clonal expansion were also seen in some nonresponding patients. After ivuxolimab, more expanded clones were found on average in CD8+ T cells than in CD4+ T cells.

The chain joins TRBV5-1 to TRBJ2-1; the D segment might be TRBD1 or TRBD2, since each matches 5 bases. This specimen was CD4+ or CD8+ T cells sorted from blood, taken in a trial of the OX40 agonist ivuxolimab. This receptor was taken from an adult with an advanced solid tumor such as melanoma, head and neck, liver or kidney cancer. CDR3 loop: CASNEGYNEQFF. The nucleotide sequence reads TGCGCCAGCAACGAGGGGTACAATGAGCAGTTCTTC.